This T cell receptor beta chain is drawn from a study of CD8+ T cells in alopecia areata. Study-level information: For treated patients, severity scores reflected the percentage of scalp area affected.

Following extraction, RNA underwent reverse transcription to cDNA, which served as the sequencing template. Some clones are missing from TCRdb's copy, which holds only in-frame ones; the method was immunoSEQ multiplex PCR. The sample lists about 270,000 clones; about 62% were seen once. Study-level points and caveats: A single nonresponder leaves the baseline CD8+ expansion link to response uncertain.

Germline CDR1 SGDLS, CDR2 YYNGEE. This CDR3 is built from 15 residues. V was clipped by 0 bases and J by 5 bases, with 14 bases between them. This clone was observed a few times. The target antigen is unknown. Treatment in this sample: oral pan-JAK inhibitor, 5-10 mg twice daily. The source of this sequence is a human donor with alopecia areata. The chain couples TRBV9 to TRBJ2-5, with no clear D. Sample: CD4+ T cells sorted from blood, taken at approximately week 51, from a patient treated with tofacitinib. For the CDR3, the DNA is TGTGCCAGCAGCGTAGACGGGCCGGCCGCCGAGACCCAGTACTTC. It translates to CASSVDGPAAETQYF.